A single sample is the source of the 10 T cell receptor beta chains below, sequenced in a study of CD8+CD57+ T cells in acquired aplastic anemia. CD8+CD57+ cell expansion, shown by flow cytometry, had occurred in the patients selected for sequencing. Template material for TCR beta VDJ and CDR3 profiling consisted of genomic DNA. MiXCR, applied by TCRdb to the reads, yields one record per CDR3 protein. The sample holds some 160,000 distinct CDR3 sequences, more than 45% seen once. Input material: sorted CD4+, CD8+, or CD8+CD57+ T cells (not recorded which) from PBMCs. The receptor source for this set is a human donor with aplastic anemia.

Regarding this clonotype: Just one base apart from a much larger clone, this may be a read error. The gene calls are TRBV11-3 and TRBJ2-7; 9 nucleotides align to TRBD2. In germline, CDR1 is SGHNT, CDR2 YENEEA. The CDR3 length is 15 residues. The CDR3 sequence: CASSLVSGSHYEQHF. The CDR3 coding sequence is TGTGCCAGCAGCTTAGTTAGCGGGAGTCACTACGAGCAGCACTTC.

The chain is built from TRBV2 and TRBJ1-1; no clear D. Germline CDR1 is SNHLY and CDR2 is FYNNEI. The CDR3 spans 15 residues. The V end was cut by 8 bases, the J end by 0 bases, with 16 bases between. The CDR3 DNA reads as TGTGCCAGCCTCCCTTCCGGCATCATGAACACTGAAGCTTTCTTT. Translating gives CASLPSGIMNTEAFF.

This clonotype was recorded at least ten times. This chain connects TRBV3-1 to TRBJ1-1; D ambiguous. CDR3 length: 11 amino acids. The germline gives CDR1 LGHDT, CDR2 YNNKEL (reference sequence). The ends were cut back, 1 base at V and 11 bases at J, with 8 bases in the middle. DNA of the CDR3: TGTGCCAGCAGCCAAGGTCGATGGGCTTTCTTT. It encodes CASSQGRWAFF.

The chain has TRBV2 and TRBJ1-1, with D perhaps TRBD1 (5 bases). The CDR3 has 15 amino acids. The V gene lost 3 bases and the J gene lost 5 bases, with 16 bases spanning the gap. Per the germline V gene, CDR1 is SNHLY and CDR2 is FYNNEI. This chain's CDR3 is CASSDDPGARTEAFF. The CDR3 DNA follows: TGTGCCAGCAGTGATGACCCCGGGGCTCGGACTGAAGCTTTCTTT.

The CDR3 DNA sequence: TGTGCCACCAGTGATTGGACAGGGGACACCGGGGAGCTGTTTTTT. Translation gives CATSDWTGDTGELFF. The gene calls are TRBV24-1 and TRBJ2-2, with 9 bases lining up with TRBD1. V shed 2 bases and J 3 bases; nucleotides not matched to a gene: 0. From germline, CDR1 is KGHDR and CDR2 SFDVKD. This CDR3 spans 15 amino acids.

Ten or more counts support this clonotype. For the CDR3, the DNA is TGTGCCAGCAGCTTGGAGTCCCCCGGCTCCTACAATGAGCAGTTCTTC. As protein: CASSLESPGSYNEQFF. The chain recombines TRBV5-5 with TRBJ2-1; D is undetermined. V was trimmed by 0 bases and J by 0 bases, leaving 10 bases between them. Germline V gene sequence: CDR1 SGHKS, CDR2 YYEKEE (reference sequence). The CDR3 length is 16 residues.

This clonotype was counted at least ten times. The V gene is TRBV2, the J gene TRBJ2-1; perhaps TRBD2 as D (6 bases). The V and J ends lost 5 bases and 6 bases respectively, with 17 bases between them. The CDR3 sequence is 15 residues long. CDR1 is SNHLY and CDR2 is FYNNEI in the germline V gene. CDR3 DNA: TGTGCCAGCAGTTTCTCCGGGACTTTAGGCAATGAGCAGTTCTTC. Its protein is CASSFSGTLGNEQFF.

Turning to this clonotype: A clone one base away is much larger, so this may be a read error. The chain has TRBV6-1 and TRBJ2-2, with D uncertain. Germline CDR1 reads MNHNS; CDR2 reads SASEGT. There are 13 residues in the CDR3. The CDR3 sequence is CACSETVTGELFF. CDR3 coding DNA: TGTGCCTGCAGTGAGACGGTCACCGGGGAGCTGTTTTTT.

This clonotype has a count of ten or more. The rearrangement links TRBV7-9 to TRBJ1-6; 9 bases fit TRBD1. The CDR3 extends over 15 amino acids. V lost 5 bases to trimming and J lost 10 bases; unmatched junction nucleotides: 9. The germline V gene has CDR1 SEHNR and CDR2 FQNEAQ (reference sequence). In DNA form, the CDR3 reads TGTGCCAGCAGCCCCTCCGGGACAGGGTCCTCACCCCTCCACTTT. Translating gives CASSPSGTGSSPLHF. The full variable domain, with the rest looked up from reference TRBV7-9 and TRBJ1-6, is DTGVSQNPRHKITKRGQNVTFRCDPISEHNRLYWYRQTLGQGPEFLTYFQNEAQLEKSRLLSDRFSAERPKGSFSTLEIQRTEQGDSAMYLCASSPSGTGSSPLHFGNGTRLTVT.

This sequence joins TRBV15 and TRBJ1-1; TRBD1 matches 10 bases. Germline lookup yields CDR1 LNHNV and CDR2 YYDKDF (reference sequence). The CDR3 has 16 residues. Unmatched junction bases numbered 5, after V lost 3 bases and J lost 1 base. In DNA form, the CDR3 reads TGTGCCACCAGCAGGGACAGGGGGACCCAGAACACTGAAGCTTTCTTT. Its protein product is CATSRDRGTQNTEAFF.